This T cell receptor beta chain derives from a study of T cell responses to AZD1222 COVID-19 vaccine (dated by TCRdb to the early 2020s). About the study as a whole: Because spike-specific TCR depth and breadth did not differ between the two schedules, AZD1222 recipients who got a second dose at roughly 4 weeks were pooled with those who got a second dose at roughly 12 weeks. A total of 233 trial participants underwent TCR sequencing, of whom about 210 had received two doses of AZD1222 and about 25 had received two doses of the MenACWY control vaccine. Trial participants were enrolled by age into 18-55, 56-69 and 70-plus year subgroups, with about 150, 28 and 57 TCR-sequenced participants respectively. The study at large found these results: Conclusions about previously exposed vaccinees are limited, since just a handful of AZD1222 recipients were seropositive for SARS-CoV-2 at baseline. Because no day 14 peak-response samples were available, repertoires were characterized only after the peak T cell response. Epitopes outside the regions mutated in the B.1.351 and B.1.1.7 variants were reportedly recognized by nearly half of the unique spike-specific TCRs. After two AZD1222 doses, spike-specific TCR breadth and depth were significantly higher than at day 0 and than in MenACWY recipients. Participants were mostly white British and included more females than males, and it was suggested by the authors that clonal diversity may have been underestimated. Vaccine-associated CD4 TCRs spanned the whole spike protein, with dominant responses in regions 160-218 and 743-854. The 56-69-year group was small, and its depth increase did not reach significance, likely because of low power.

The time point label here, explained by the study, means: baseline before first vaccination. Vaccinee samples were obtained from the UK trials COV001 and COV002, which included a single-blind randomized controlled phase 2/3 trial of AZD1222 (ChAdOx1 nCoV-19) in healthy adults. For TCRbeta chain sequencing, PBMC samples from trial participants were taken at day 0 and at day 28 after the second dose. The CDR3 regions of human TCRbeta chains were subjected to immunosequencing. On the authors' methods: TCRs in the repertoires were matched against a reference library of SARS-CoV-2-specific TCRs that had been generated with the MIRA antigen-specificity platform. Breadth was defined as the fraction of unique TCRs that were SARS-CoV-2-associated. Depth was defined as the fraction of total T cells that were SARS-CoV-2-associated. Each spike-specific TCR was assigned to its reactive spike region and to a CD4 or CD8 class using the MIRA data. Log10-transformed breadth and depth values were compared by one-way ANOVA with Sidak's multiple comparisons tests. Not all clones reach the TCRdb copy of this immuneACCESS table, which keeps in-frame sequences only. Checked studies attribute under half of the gap to unresolved V genes and leave the rest unexplained. Clone size and the V and J calls come from that table; the DNA yielded D and trimming. A total of approximately 150,000 clones appear in this sample, around 90% of them only once. In total, the top ten clones hold approximately 3.1% of the sample.

Details on this clone: The clone's antigen remains unknown. No much larger clone exists at a distance of one base, and base qualities are not known.

From a lookup of the germline V gene (reference sequence), CDR1 and CDR2 are LGHDT and YNNKEL. At the junction V is shortened by 2 bases and J by 2 bases, with 10 bases in between. The CDR3 goes from the cysteine to the phenylalanine over 15 residues. Just the 45-base CDR3 DNA is kept, in frame starting at base 1. The receptor chain draws on TRBV3-1 (or the pseudogene TRBV3-2) and TRBJ1-3, with the D segment identity uncertain. The sample here was peripheral blood, taken on day 0 of AZD1222 vaccination. This clonotype was obtained from an adult in good health. Here is the DNA: TGTGCCAGCAGCCAACAATCAGCGGCTGGAAACACCATATATTTT. Translation gives CASSQQSAAGNTIYF.